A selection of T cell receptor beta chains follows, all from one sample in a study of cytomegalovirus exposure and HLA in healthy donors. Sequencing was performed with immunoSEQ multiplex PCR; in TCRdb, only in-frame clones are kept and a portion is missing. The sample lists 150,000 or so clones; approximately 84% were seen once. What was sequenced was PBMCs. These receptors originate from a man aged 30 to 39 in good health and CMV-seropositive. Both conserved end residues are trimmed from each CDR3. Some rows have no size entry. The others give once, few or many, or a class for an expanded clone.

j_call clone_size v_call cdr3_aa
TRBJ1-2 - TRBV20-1 SAATGFGYT
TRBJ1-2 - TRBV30 AGGRGQGYT
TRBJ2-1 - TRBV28 AAAKRGGSEQF
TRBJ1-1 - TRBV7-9 ASSLRGFEAF
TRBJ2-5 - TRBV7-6 ASSLGQGPLETQY
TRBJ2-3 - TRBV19 ASSISGTGGWNTQY
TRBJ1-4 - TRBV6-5 ASRTGPYEKLF
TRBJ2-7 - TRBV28 ASTPRDRSHYEQY
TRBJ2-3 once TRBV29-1 SVEAGGADTQY
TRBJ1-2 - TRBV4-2 ASGKDSNYGYT
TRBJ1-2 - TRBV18 ASSPPEQPTNYGYT
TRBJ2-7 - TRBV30 AGGGTLREQY
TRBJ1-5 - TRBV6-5 ASSYGQYSNQPQH